Below are 19 T cell receptor beta chains sequenced from a single sample in a study of T cell changes during pregnancy in multiple sclerosis. Libraries were prepared by immunoSEQ multiplex PCR; TCRdb keeps only in-frame clonotypes and omits some of them. The repertoire holds about 28,000 clones, with about 89% as singletons. The sample in question was CD4+ T cells from peripheral blood mononuclear cells, obtained in the first trimester of pregnancy. The receptor set was obtained from a female donor in good health, enrolled as a control in a pregnancy study.

This rearrangement joins TRBV15 to TRBJ1-2; TRBD1 agrees at 7 bases. The J segment lost 5 bases and the V segment lost 5 bases, leaving 20 bases of the junction unmatched. Looked up from germline, CDR1 is LNHNV and CDR2 is YYDKDF (reference sequence). The CDR3 covers 18 residues. DNA for the CDR3: TGTGCCACCAGCCAAAGAACGGCAGGGGGAAGAGCTGGATATGGCTACACCTTC. Amino acid sequence: CATSQRTAGGRAGYGYTF.

The rearrangement uses TRBV5-4 and TRBJ2-7; 8 bases are shared with TRBD1. This CDR3 is 14 amino acids long. The junction had 10 bases not matched to a gene; V was cut back by 4 bases and J by 7 bases. Germline CDR1 SGHNT, CDR2 YYREEE (reference sequence). Here the CDR3 DNA reads TGTGCCAGCAGCGCGGACAGGGTAGCTGGGGAGCAGTACTTC. Translation: CASSADRVAGEQYF.

V and J are TRBV6-1 and TRBJ1-1, with 7 bases that match TRBD1. The CDR3 loop spans 12 amino acids. Trimming cost V 6 bases and J 5 bases; bases outside gene matches: 3. Germline lookup yields CDR1 MNHNS and CDR2 SASEGT. The CDR3 region is CASRQGRTEAFF. The CDR3 DNA is TGTGCCAGCAGACAGGGGAGGACTGAAGCTTTCTTT.

The chain couples TRBV7-2 to TRBJ1-2; 9 nucleotides align to TRBD1. Per the germline V gene, CDR1 is SGHTA and CDR2 is FQGNSA. With 5 bases clipped from V and 4 bases from J, the junction kept 14 bases outside the gene matches. The CDR3 is 17 residues long. The CDR3 is CASSPHGTGNSPYGYTF. DNA of the CDR3: TGTGCCAGCAGCCCACACGGGACAGGGAATTCCCCCTATGGCTACACCTTC.

The rearrangement uses TRBV5-1 and TRBJ2-3; possibly TRBD1 for D (5 bases). Per germline, CDR1 SGHRS and CDR2 YFSETQ. V lost 0 bases and J lost 6, with 5 bases in between. This CDR3 has 12 amino acids. CDR3 coding DNA: TGCGCCAGCAGCTTGGAGGGGGATACGCAGTATTTT. It encodes CASSLEGDTQYF.

V and J are TRBV7-2 and TRBJ2-4; D possibly corresponds to TRBD2 (6 bases). V gave up 5 bases and J gave up 5 bases, with 19 bases separating them. CDR3 length equals 16 residues. From germline, CDR1 is SGHTA and CDR2 FQGNSA. CDR3 in amino acids: CASSLVSGAGENIQYF. DNA for the CDR3: TGTGCCAGCAGCCTAGTTTCGGGAGCGGGCGAAAACATTCAGTACTTC.

The chain links TRBV27 to TRBJ2-1, with D possibly being TRBD2 (7 bases). Germline-derived CDR1 and CDR2 are MNHEY and SMNVEV (reference sequence). The CDR3 has 16 residues. V lost 0 bases, J lost 4 bases, and 13 bases lay in between. The CDR3 DNA sequence: TGTGCCAGCAGTTTATCGGTCGGGGGGCTTTACAATGAGCAGTTCTTC. This gives the protein CASSLSVGGLYNEQFF.

In the case of this clone: The same CDR3 arises from other DNA sequences in this sample as well. The chain combines TRBV7-9 with TRBJ1-2; 8 bases align to TRBD1. V shed 3 bases and J 5 bases; nucleotides not matched to a gene: 2. This CDR3 is 13 amino acids long. Germline V gives CDR1 SEHNR, CDR2 FQNEAQ (reference sequence). The CDR3 spells CASSFRGPYGYTF. As DNA, the CDR3 is TGTGCCAGCAGCTTCAGGGGGCCTTATGGCTACACCTTC.

V gene TRBV6-5 combines with J gene TRBJ1-1, with a weak D call TRBD1 (5 bases). The CDR3 is made up of 13 amino acids. Trimming pared 5 bases from V and 4 bases from J, leaving 11 bases between. In germline, CDR1 is MNHEY, CDR2 SVGAGI. DNA for the CDR3: TGTGCCAGCAGTAATACAGGAGTCACTGAAGCTTTCTTT. The encoded protein is CASSNTGVTEAFF.

The gene calls are TRBV27 and TRBJ1-2, with D hard to call. The V and J ends lost 4 bases and 3 bases respectively, with 15 bases between them. Germline V lookup: CDR1 MNHEY, CDR2 SMNVEV (reference sequence). The CDR3 extends over 15 amino acids. CDR3 coding DNA: TGTGCCAGCAGTTATGCTCCGCTTTCAGACTATGGCTACACCTTC. This gives the protein CASSYAPLSDYGYTF.

This chain connects TRBV5-1 to TRBJ2-5; 14 bases align to TRBD2. Germline V gene data show CDR1 as SGHRS and CDR2 as YFSETQ. V was clipped by 4 bases and J by 4 bases; unmatched bases: 3. CDR3 length: 15 amino acids. The DNA of the CDR3 is TGCGCCAGCAGCCCCGGACTAGCGGGAGGAGAGACCCAGTACTTC. This sequence encodes CASSPGLAGGETQYF.

V and J are TRBV6-1 and TRBJ2-5; D perhaps matches TRBD2 (7 bases). The CDR3 has 16 residues. Trimming took 6 bases from V and 5 from J, leaving 22 bases between them. Germline assignment: CDR1 MNHNS and CDR2 SASEGT. The CDR3 region has the DNA TGTGCCAGCAGCGAAATAGAAGGGGGGGCAGGGGAGACCCAGTACTTC. Its translation is CASSEIEGGAGETQYF.

This clone was counted once. This rearrangement joins TRBV7-9 to TRBJ2-3; TRBD1 might be the D (6 bases). Trimming stripped 0 bases from V and 6 bases from J, with 13 bases between. Germline CDR1 and CDR2: SEHNR and FQNEAQ (reference sequence). The CDR3 spans 15 residues. The CDR3 bases are TGTGCCAGCAGCTTAGCGGGGGCTAGAGCCGATACGCAGTATTTT. Translated: CASSLAGARADTQYF.

The J gene is TRBJ2-3, the V gene TRBV5-4, with D perhaps TRBD1 (6 bases). The CDR3 runs 14 residues. The V gene lost 2 bases and the J gene lost 4 bases, with 11 bases spanning the gap. Germline V gene data show CDR1 as SGHNT and CDR2 as YYREEE (reference sequence). Written as DNA, the CDR3 is TGTGCCAGCAGCTTCACAGGGCCGGCAGATACGCAGTATTTT. Protein sequence: CASSFTGPADTQYF. Looking up the rest from reference TRBV5-4 and TRBJ2-3 gives the full variable domain: ETGVTQSPTHLIKTRGQQVTLRCSSQSGHNTVSWYQQALGQGPQFIFQYYREEENGRGNFPPRFSGLQFPNYSSELNVNALELDDSALYLCASSFTGPADTQYFGPGTRLTVL.

This clone has just one count. The V and J genes are TRBV6-5 and TRBJ2-1, with D perhaps matching TRBD2 (5 bases). This CDR3 contains 11 residues. Germline V lookup: CDR1 MNHEY, CDR2 SVGAGI. V was shortened by 5 bases and J by 6 bases, with 5 bases between the two germline ends. The CDR3 spells CASSEGNEQFF. CDR3 nucleotides: TGTGCCAGCAGTGAGGGCAATGAGCAGTTCTTC.

The genes are TRBV5-4 and TRBJ2-1, with a possible D match to TRBD2 (6 bases). The CDR3 has 15 residues. Germline CDR1 SGHNT, CDR2 YYREEE (reference sequence). The V end lost 3 bases, the J end lost 7 bases, and 17 bases lay between the germline ends. The CDR3 sequence is CASSSSGGNANEQFF. CDR3 nucleotides: TGTGCCAGCAGCTCGAGCGGCGGGAACGCTAATGAGCAGTTCTTC.

This rearrangement joins TRBV11-2 to TRBJ2-7; D not certain. CDR1 is SGHAT, CDR2 FQNNGV, per germline. Trimming removed 2 bases from V and 5 bases from J, with 7 bases in between. The CDR3 extends over 12 amino acids. In nucleotides, the CDR3 is TGTGCCAGCAGCTTACGGGTCGACGAGCAGTACTTC. Its translation is CASSLRVDEQYF.

The rearrangement joins TRBV6-1 to TRBJ1-6, with a weak D call TRBD1 (5 bases). The CDR3 totals 16 residues. Germline V gene lookup returns CDR1 MNHNS and CDR2 SASEGT. V shed 2 bases and J shed 5 bases, with 13 bases lying between them. The CDR3 spells CASSELAGINNSPLHF. Written as DNA, the CDR3 is TGTGCCAGCAGTGAACTTGCAGGGATCAATAATTCACCCCTCCACTTT.

This clone has just one count. This sequence joins TRBV28 and TRBJ1-2; tentative D call: TRBD1 (6 bases). The ends were cut back, 4 bases at V and 4 bases at J, with 10 bases in the middle. The CDR3 contains 13 residues. Germline loops: CDR1 MDHEN, CDR2 SYDVKM. The CDR3, as DNA: TGTGCCAGCAGTTCCAGGGGAGCCTATGGCTACACCTTC. This encodes CASSSRGAYGYTF.